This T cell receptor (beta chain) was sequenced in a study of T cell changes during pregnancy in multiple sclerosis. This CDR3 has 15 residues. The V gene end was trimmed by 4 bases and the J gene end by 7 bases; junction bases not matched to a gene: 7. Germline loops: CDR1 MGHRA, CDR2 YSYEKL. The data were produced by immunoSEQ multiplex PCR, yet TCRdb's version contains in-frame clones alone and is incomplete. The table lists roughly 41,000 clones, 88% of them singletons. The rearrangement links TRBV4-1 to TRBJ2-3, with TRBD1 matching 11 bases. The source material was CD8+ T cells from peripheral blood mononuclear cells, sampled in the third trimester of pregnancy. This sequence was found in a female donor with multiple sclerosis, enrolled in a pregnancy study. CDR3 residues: CASSPSGTGGYTQYF. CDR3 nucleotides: TGCGCCAGCAGCCCCTCCGGGACAGGGGGGTATACGCAGTATTTT.